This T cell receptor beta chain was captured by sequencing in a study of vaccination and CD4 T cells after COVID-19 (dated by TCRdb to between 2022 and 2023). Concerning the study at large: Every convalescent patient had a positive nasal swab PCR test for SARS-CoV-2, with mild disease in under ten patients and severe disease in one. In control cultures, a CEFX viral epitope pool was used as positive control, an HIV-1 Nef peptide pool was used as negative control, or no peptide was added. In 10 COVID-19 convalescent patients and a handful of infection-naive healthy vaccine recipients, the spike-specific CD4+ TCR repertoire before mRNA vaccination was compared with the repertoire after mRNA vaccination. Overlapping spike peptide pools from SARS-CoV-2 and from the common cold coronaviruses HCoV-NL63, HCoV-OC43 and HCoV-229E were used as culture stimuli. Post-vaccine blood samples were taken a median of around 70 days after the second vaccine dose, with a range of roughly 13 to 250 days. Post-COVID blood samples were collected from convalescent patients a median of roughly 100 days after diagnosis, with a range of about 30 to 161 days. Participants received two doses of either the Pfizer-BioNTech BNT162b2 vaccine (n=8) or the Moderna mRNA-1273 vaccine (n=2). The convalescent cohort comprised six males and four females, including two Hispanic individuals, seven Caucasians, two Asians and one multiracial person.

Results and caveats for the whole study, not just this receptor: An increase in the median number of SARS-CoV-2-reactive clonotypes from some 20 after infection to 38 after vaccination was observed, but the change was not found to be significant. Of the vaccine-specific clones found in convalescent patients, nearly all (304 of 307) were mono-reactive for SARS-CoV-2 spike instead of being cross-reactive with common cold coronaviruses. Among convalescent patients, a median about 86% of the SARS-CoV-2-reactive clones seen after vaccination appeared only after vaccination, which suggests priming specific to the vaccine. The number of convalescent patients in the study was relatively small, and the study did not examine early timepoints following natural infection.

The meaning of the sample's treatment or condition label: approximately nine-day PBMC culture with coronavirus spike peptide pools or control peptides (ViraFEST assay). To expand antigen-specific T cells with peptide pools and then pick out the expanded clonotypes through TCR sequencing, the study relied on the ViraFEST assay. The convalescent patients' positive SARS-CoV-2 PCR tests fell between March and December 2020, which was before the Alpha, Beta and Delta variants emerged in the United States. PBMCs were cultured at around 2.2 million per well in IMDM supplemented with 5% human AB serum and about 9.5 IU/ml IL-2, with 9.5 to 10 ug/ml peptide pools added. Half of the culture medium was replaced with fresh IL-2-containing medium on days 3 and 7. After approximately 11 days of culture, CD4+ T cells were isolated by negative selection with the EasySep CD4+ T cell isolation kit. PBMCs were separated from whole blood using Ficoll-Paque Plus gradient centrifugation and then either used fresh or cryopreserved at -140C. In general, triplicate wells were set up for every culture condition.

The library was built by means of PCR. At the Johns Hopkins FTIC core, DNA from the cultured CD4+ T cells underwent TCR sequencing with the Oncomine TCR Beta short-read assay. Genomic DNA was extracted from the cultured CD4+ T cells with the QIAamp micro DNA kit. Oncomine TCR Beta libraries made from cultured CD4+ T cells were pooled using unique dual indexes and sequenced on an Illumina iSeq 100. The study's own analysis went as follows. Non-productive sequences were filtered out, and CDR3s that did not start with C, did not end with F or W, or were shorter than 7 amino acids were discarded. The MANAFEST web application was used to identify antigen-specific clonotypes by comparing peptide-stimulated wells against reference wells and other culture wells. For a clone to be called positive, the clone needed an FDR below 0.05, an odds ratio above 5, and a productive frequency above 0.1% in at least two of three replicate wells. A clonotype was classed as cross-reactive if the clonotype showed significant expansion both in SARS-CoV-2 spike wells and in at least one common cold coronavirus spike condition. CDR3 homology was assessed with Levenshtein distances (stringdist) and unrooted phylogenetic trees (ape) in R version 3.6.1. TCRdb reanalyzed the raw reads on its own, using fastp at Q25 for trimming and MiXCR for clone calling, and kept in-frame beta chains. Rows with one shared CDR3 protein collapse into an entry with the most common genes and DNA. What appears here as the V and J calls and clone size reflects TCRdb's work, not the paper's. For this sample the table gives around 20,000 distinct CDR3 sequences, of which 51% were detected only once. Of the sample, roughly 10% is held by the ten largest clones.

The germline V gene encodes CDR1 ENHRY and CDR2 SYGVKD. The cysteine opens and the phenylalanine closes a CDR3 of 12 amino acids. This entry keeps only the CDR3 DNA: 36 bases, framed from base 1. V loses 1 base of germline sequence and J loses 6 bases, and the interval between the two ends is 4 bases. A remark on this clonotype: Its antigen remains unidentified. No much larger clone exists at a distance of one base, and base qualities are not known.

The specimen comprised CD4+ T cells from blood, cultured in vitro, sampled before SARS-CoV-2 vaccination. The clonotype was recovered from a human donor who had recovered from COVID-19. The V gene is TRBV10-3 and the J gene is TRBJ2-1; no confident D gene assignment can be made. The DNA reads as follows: TGTGCCATCAGTGAGTGGGCCAATGAGCAGTTCTTC. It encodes CAISEWANEQFF.